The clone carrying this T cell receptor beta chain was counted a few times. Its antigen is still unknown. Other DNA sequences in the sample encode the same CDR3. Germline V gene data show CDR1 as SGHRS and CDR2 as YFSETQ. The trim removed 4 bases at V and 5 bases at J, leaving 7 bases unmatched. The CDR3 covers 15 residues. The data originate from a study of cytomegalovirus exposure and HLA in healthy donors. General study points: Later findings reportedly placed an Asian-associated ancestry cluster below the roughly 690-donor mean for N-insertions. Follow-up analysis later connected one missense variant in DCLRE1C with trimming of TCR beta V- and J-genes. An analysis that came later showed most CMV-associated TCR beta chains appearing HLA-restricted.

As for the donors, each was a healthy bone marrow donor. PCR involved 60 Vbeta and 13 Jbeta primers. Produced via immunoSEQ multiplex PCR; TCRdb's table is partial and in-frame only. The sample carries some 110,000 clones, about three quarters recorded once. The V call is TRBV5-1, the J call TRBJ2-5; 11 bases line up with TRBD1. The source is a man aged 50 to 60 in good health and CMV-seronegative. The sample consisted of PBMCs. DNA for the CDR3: TGCGCCAGCAGCCCGGGACAGGGGGTAGGGGAGACCCAGTACTTC. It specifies CASSPGQGVGETQYF.